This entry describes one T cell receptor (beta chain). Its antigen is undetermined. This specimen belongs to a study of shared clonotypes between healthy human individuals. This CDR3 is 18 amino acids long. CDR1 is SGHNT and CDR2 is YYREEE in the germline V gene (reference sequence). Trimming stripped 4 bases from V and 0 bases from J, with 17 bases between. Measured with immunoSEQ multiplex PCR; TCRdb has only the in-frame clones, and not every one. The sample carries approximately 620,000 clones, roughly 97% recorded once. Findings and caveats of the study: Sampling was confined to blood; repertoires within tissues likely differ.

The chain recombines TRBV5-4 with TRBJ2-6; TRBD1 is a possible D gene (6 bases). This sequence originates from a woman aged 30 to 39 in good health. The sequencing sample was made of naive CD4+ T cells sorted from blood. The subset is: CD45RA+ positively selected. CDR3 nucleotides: TGTGCCAGCAGCCAGCTTGGACAGCGCTACTCTGGGGCCAACGTCCTGACTTTC. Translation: CASSQLGQRYSGANVLTF.